Shown below are 14 T cell receptor beta chains from a single sample sequenced in a study of cytomegalovirus exposure and HLA in healthy donors. The PCR was carried out with 60 Vbeta primers and 13 Jbeta primers. Only in-frame clones appear in the TCRdb table, and some are missing; sequencing was by immunoSEQ multiplex PCR. Seen here are approximately 73,000 clones, 79% observed once, and the top ten hold roughly a fifth. The specimen sequenced was PBMCs. Every receptor here comes from a woman aged 40 to 49 in good health and CMV-seropositive.

The chain is built from TRBV19 and TRBJ2-6; 11 positions agree with TRBD2. With 4 bases clipped from V and 4 bases from J, the junction kept 12 bases outside the gene matches. Germline V CDR1 and CDR2: LNHDA, SQIVND (reference sequence). The CDR3 runs to 19 residues. The CDR3 sequence: CASSTQSTSGIGGANVLTF. For the CDR3, the DNA is TGTGCCAGTAGTACTCAATCGACTAGCGGGATAGGAGGGGCCAACGTCCTGACTTTC.

The chain recombines TRBV7-9 with TRBJ2-7; D gene ambiguous. CDR1 is SEHNR, CDR2 FQNEAQ, per germline (reference sequence). Trimming left V 2 bases short and J 7 bases short, with 6 bases between. CDR3 length: 11 amino acids. CDR3 amino acids: CASSLTREQYF. CDR3 sequence (DNA): TGTGCCAGCAGCTTAACCCGGGAGCAGTACTTC.

The J gene is TRBJ1-2, the V gene TRBV5-6; 8 bases map to TRBD1. Trimming at V came to 4 bases and at J to 6 bases, leaving 5 bases not matched to a gene. CDR1 and CDR2 (germline): SGHDT, YYEEEE. The CDR3 is 13 residues long. DNA of the CDR3: TGTGCCAGCAGCCTGACAGGGGTTGATGGCTACACCTTC. Encoded protein: CASSLTGVDGYTF.

The chain employs TRBV20-1 and TRBJ2-1, with 9 bases aligning to TRBD2. The CDR3 has 11 residues. Germline CDR1 DFQATT, CDR2 SNEGSKA (reference sequence). Germline trimming cut 4 bases from V and 9 bases from J; bases unmatched to any gene: 1. The CDR3 sequence is CSAIAGVEQFF. The CDR3, as DNA: TGCAGTGCTATAGCGGGAGTTGAGCAGTTCTTC.

The rearrangement joins TRBV4-1 to TRBJ1-5; TRBD1 agrees at 7 bases. V shed 3 bases and J 3 bases; nucleotides not matched to a gene: 11. This CDR3 contains 17 residues. CDR1 and CDR2 (germline): MGHRA, YSYEKL. CDR3 residues: CASSQGPATGTNQPQHF. CDR3 in DNA: TGCGCCAGCAGCCAGGGACCCGCGACAGGGACCAATCAGCCCCAGCATTTT.

This clone turned up a few times. The chain joins TRBV2 to TRBJ1-2; no firm D call. Germline V CDR1 and CDR2: SNHLY, FYNNEI. V lost 2 bases, J lost 6 bases, and 19 bases lay in between. The CDR3 runs 16 residues. CDR3 sequence: CASSESSQNYDDGYTF. The CDR3 DNA reads as TGTGCCAGCAGTGAATCATCGCAGAACTATGATGATGGCTACACCTTC.

J is TRBJ1-1 and V is TRBV5-1; 8 bases are shared with TRBD1. The V segment lost 4 bases and the J segment 4 bases; nucleotides outside the gene matches: 9. The CDR3 sequence is 15 residues long. Germline values: CDR1 SGHRS, CDR2 YFSETQ. CDR3 sequence (DNA): TGCGCCAGCAGCCTGATTGGACAGGGAATCACTGAAGCTTTCTTT. Its protein product is CASSLIGQGITEAFF.

A remark on this clone: The sample has other DNA sequences that encode this CDR3 too. The chain has TRBV6-5 and TRBJ2-7; 7 bases agree with TRBD1. The CDR3 runs to 15 residues. Per the germline V gene, CDR1 is MNHEY and CDR2 is SVGAGI. V lost 0 bases and J lost 1; bases outside the gene matches: 3. CDR3 amino acids: CASSYSRDSSYEQYF. The CDR3 DNA is TGTGCCAGCAGTTACTCCCGGGACAGTTCCTACGAGCAGTACTTC.

The chain is built from TRBV6-1 and TRBJ2-1, with D possibly TRBD2 on 6 matching bases. The germline V gene encodes CDR1 MNHNS and CDR2 SASEGT. The CDR3 consists of 16 residues. Trimming shortened V by 1 base and J by 2 bases, and 12 bases separated the two germline ends. This CDR3 reads CASSEEASAPYNEQFF. The CDR3 DNA reads as TGTGCCAGCAGTGAAGAGGCTAGCGCCCCCTACAATGAGCAGTTCTTC.

The rearrangement joins TRBV19 to TRBJ2-6, with 7 bases matching TRBD2. This CDR3 is built from 17 residues. CDR1 and CDR2 from the germline V gene are LNHDA and SQIVND (reference sequence). V dropped 4 bases and J dropped 1; count of bases not matched to a gene: 7. The CDR3 region is CASSTSTSLSGANVLTF. The CDR3 coding sequence is TGTGCCAGTAGTACCTCGACTAGCTTGTCTGGGGCCAACGTCCTGACTTTC.

The chain has TRBV5-1 and TRBJ2-7; D may be TRBD2 (5 bases). V gave up 1 base and J gave up 3 bases, with 14 bases separating them. Germline V gene data show CDR1 as SGHRS and CDR2 as YFSETQ. The CDR3 covers 15 residues. This chain's CDR3 is CASSLLGRIGYEQYF. DNA of the CDR3: TGCGCCAGCAGCTTGTTGGGGAGAATAGGCTACGAGCAGTACTTC.

The chain carries TRBV7-3 and TRBJ2-7, with D possibly being TRBD1 (5 bases). CDR3 length equals 16 residues. From germline, CDR1 is SGHTA and CDR2 FQGTGA. Trimming took 7 bases from V and 6 from J, leaving 25 bases between them. The CDR3 bases are TGTGCCAGCAACCCGGCAGGGTCCAATCCCACCTGCGAGCAGTACTTC. Amino acid sequence: CASNPAGSNPTCEQYF.

A few counts support this clone. In nucleotides, the CDR3 is TGTGCCACCAGCAGAAAAACCGGGACAGGGCGCGATACGCAGTATTTT. Amino acid sequence: CATSRKTGTGRDTQYF. The chain couples TRBV15 to TRBJ2-3; TRBD1 agrees at 9 bases. CDR3 size: 16 residues. Looked up from germline, CDR1 is LNHNV and CDR2 is YYDKDF (reference sequence). V lost 2 bases, J lost 6 bases, and 9 bases stayed unmatched.

The chain links TRBV5-6 to TRBJ1-2; 11 positions match TRBD1. Per the germline V gene, CDR1 is SGHDT and CDR2 is YYEEEE. This CDR3 is 14 amino acids long. J gave up 7 bases and V 4 bases, and 6 bases lay outside the gene matches. CDR3 DNA: TGTGCCAGCAGCGTAGGACAGGGGGCGTCTGGCTACACCTTC. It codes for CASSVGQGASGYTF.